Following are 27 T cell receptor beta chains from one sample sequenced in a study of cytomegalovirus exposure and HLA in healthy donors. This PCR relied on a set of 60 Vbeta primers and 13 Jbeta primers. Clones were read by immunoSEQ multiplex PCR, and TCRdb kept only the in-frame ones, dropping some. This sample has under 130,000 clones, with around 73% found just once. Input material: PBMCs. These receptors were taken from a man aged 30 to 45 in good health and CMV-seronegative.

The chain carries TRBV9 and TRBJ1-1; no clear D. Trimming removed 3 bases from V and 0 bases from J, with 6 bases in between. Germline V gene sequence: CDR1 SGDLS, CDR2 YYNGEE. This CDR3 is built from 13 residues. The DNA of the CDR3 is TGTGCCAGCAGCGCGGGTATGAACACTGAAGCTTTCTTT. Protein sequence: CASSAGMNTEAFF. Looking up the rest from reference TRBV9 and TRBJ1-1 gives the full variable domain: DSGVTQTPKHLITATGQRVTLRCSPRSGDLSVYWYQQSLDQGLQFLIQYYNGEERAKGNILERFSAQQFPDLHSELNLSSLELGDSALYFCASSAGMNTEAFFGQGTRLTVV.

The rearrangement joins TRBV25-1 to TRBJ1-5; weak D call: TRBD1 (5 bases). CDR3 length: 14 residues. Trimming pared 6 bases from V and 3 bases from J, leaving 12 bases between. Per the germline V gene, CDR1 is MGHDK and CDR2 is SYGVNS. DNA of the CDR3: TGTGCCAGCAGCAGGGTAGGGAACAATCAGCCCCAGCATTTT. Its translation: CASSRVGNNQPQHF. Together with reference TRBV25-1 and TRBJ1-5, the CDR3 gives the full variable domain: EADIYQTPRYLVIGTGKKITLECSQTMGHDKMYWYQQDPGMELHLIHYSYGVNSTEKGDLSSESTVSRIRTEHFPLTLESARPSHTSQYLCASSRVGNNQPQHFGDGTRLSIL.

J is TRBJ2-7 and V is TRBV15, with a tentative D call TRBD1 (6 bases). The germline V gene has CDR1 LNHNV and CDR2 YYDKDF (reference sequence). V was pared by 0 bases and J by 0 bases, with 15 bases between. CDR3 size: 17 residues. The DNA for the CDR3 is TGTGCCACCAGCAGAGATCTTGCGACAGGCAGCTCCTACGAGCAGTACTTC. It translates to CATSRDLATGSSYEQYF.

The chain couples TRBV5-1 to TRBJ2-7; 9 nucleotides match TRBD1. In germline, CDR1 is SGHRS, CDR2 YFSETQ. After removal of 4 bases from V and 7 bases from J, the junction contained 15 bases not matched to a gene. The CDR3 spans 16 residues. The CDR3 DNA reads as TGCGCCAGCAGCATTGGGCCCTCGGGACAGGGTGTGGAGCAGTACTTC. Its translation is CASSIGPSGQGVEQYF.

This chain uses TRBV6-5 with TRBJ1-6, with D unclear. The V gene's germline CDR1 is MNHEY and CDR2 SVGAGI. Deletions cut 4 bases from V and 3 bases from J, with 13 bases between. CDR3 length equals 16 residues. The CDR3 sequence is CASSSPVEGYNSPLHF. The DNA of the CDR3 is TGTGCCAGCAGTTCCCCCGTTGAGGGCTATAATTCACCCCTCCACTTT.

The chain employs TRBV19 and TRBJ1-2; D gene unclear. Germline V lookup: CDR1 LNHDA, CDR2 SQIVND (reference sequence). V was shortened by 7 bases and J by 2 bases, with 17 bases between the two germline ends. The length of the CDR3 is 15 residues. In nucleotides, the CDR3 is TGTGCCAGTACCCCCAAGTTGGTAGCGAACTATGGCTACACCTTC. Protein product: CASTPKLVANYGYTF.

The rearrangement joins TRBV7-6 to TRBJ2-3, with 9 positions matching TRBD2. Germline V CDR1 and CDR2: SGHVS, FNYEAQ. The CDR3 is 18 residues long. V gave up 1 base and J gave up 0 bases; unmatched junction bases: 8. This CDR3 is CASSLGLADMISTDTQYF. The CDR3, as DNA: TGTGCCAGCAGCTTAGGACTAGCGGATATGATTAGCACAGATACGCAGTATTTT. The variable domain in full, with the rest retrieved from reference TRBV7-6 and TRBJ2-3, is GAGVSQSPRYKVTKRGQDVALRCDPISGHVSLYWYRQALGQGPEFLTYFNYEAQQDKSGLPNDRFSAERPEGSISTLTIQRTEQRDSAMYRCASSLGLADMISTDTQYFGPGTRLTVL.

In this sample, this clone turned up a few times. The chain employs TRBV4-1 and TRBJ1-1, with D possibly TRBD1 on 5 matching bases. Germline lookup yields CDR1 MGHRA and CDR2 YSYEKL. The CDR3 sequence is 14 residues long. V dropped 0 bases and J dropped 7 bases, with 12 bases sitting between them. The CDR3 protein is CASSQDWGGDEAFF. CDR3 DNA sequence: TGCGCCAGCAGCCAAGATTGGGGGGGTGATGAAGCTTTCTTT.

There are a few counts of this clone. The gene calls are TRBV11-2 and TRBJ2-7; 9 nucleotides align to TRBD1. This CDR3 is 15 amino acids long. The junction had 8 bases not matched to a gene; V was cut back by 5 bases and J by 3 bases. Germline assignment: CDR1 SGHAT and CDR2 FQNNGV. Here the CDR3 reads CASSRGQGMYYEQYF. The CDR3 nucleotides are TGTGCCAGCAGCCGGGGACAGGGAATGTACTACGAGCAGTACTTC. Full variable domain (remainder filled in from reference TRBV11-2 and TRBJ2-7): EAGVAQSPRYKIIEKRQSVAFWCNPISGHATLYWYQQILGQGPKLLIQFQNNGVVDDSQLPKDRFSAERLKGVDSTLKIQPAKLEDSAVYLCASSRGQGMYYEQYFGPGTRLTVT.

A single count supports this clone. Here the CDR3 DNA reads TGTGCCAGCAGCTTGACCGGGACAGGAAGGAATGAGCAGTTCTTC. Translation: CASSLTGTGRNEQFF. The chain employs TRBV7-9 and TRBJ2-1; 8 bases align to TRBD1. CDR3 length equals 15 residues. The J segment lost 7 bases and the V segment lost 3 bases, leaving 8 bases of the junction unmatched. Per the germline V gene, CDR1 is SEHNR and CDR2 is FQNEAQ (reference sequence).

This sequence joins TRBV6-5 and TRBJ2-7; perhaps TRBD1 as D (6 bases). This CDR3 has 16 amino acids. Between the trimmed V and J ends, which lost 0 bases and 2 bases, there was a span of 14 bases. Per the germline V gene, CDR1 is MNHEY and CDR2 is SVGAGI. The CDR3 is CASSYSDSSVTYEQYF. The CDR3 DNA reads as TGTGCCAGCAGTTACTCGGACAGTTCTGTGACCTACGAGCAGTACTTC.

The chain uses TRBV5-1 and TRBJ2-3; 13 nucleotides agree with TRBD2. The CDR3 contains 15 residues. The J segment lost 3 bases and the V segment lost 4 bases, leaving 2 bases of the junction unmatched. Per the germline V gene, CDR1 is SGHRS and CDR2 is YFSETQ. The CDR3: CASSPGLAGTDTQYF. CDR3 bases: TGCGCCAGCAGCCCGGGACTAGCGGGGACAGATACGCAGTATTTT.

The chain joins TRBV4-3 to TRBJ2-2; 10 bases map to TRBD1. This CDR3 comprises 20 residues. CDR1 LGHNA and CDR2 YSLEER come from the germline V gene. After removal of 6 bases from V and 8 bases from J, the junction contained 24 bases not matched to a gene. The CDR3 loop reads CASSHMLWGQGTEVPGELFF. In DNA, the CDR3 is TGCGCCAGCAGTCACATGCTTTGGGGACAGGGGACTGAGGTACCGGGGGAGCTGTTTTTT.

This clone is a singleton in its sample. The V gene is TRBV7-9, the J gene TRBJ2-5; the match to TRBD2 covers 9 bases. Judging by the DNA end, TRBJ2-7 fits better; the J call may be wrong. CDR3 size: 14 residues. CDR1 is SEHNR, CDR2 FQNEAQ, per germline (reference sequence). This chain's CDR3 is CASSFRREGYEQYF. CDR3 nucleotides: TGTGCCAGCAGCTTTCGGCGGGAGGGGTACGAGCAGTACTTC.

This clone was detected once. This chain connects TRBV2 to TRBJ2-5, with 11 bases matching TRBD2. CDR3 length: 16 amino acids. Per germline, CDR1 SNHLY and CDR2 FYNNEI. The J segment lost 0 bases and the V segment lost 8 bases, leaving 8 bases of the junction unmatched. The CDR3 nucleotides read TGTGCCAGCCTCGGGTTGGGACTAGCGGACCAAGAGACCCAGTACTTC. Protein sequence: CASLGLGLADQETQYF. Filled out from reference TRBV2 and TRBJ2-5, the complete variable domain reads EPEVTQTPSHQVTQMGQEVILRCVPISNHLYFYWYRQILGQKVEFLVSFYNNEISEKSEIFDDQFSVERPDGSNFTLKIRSTKLEDSAMYFCASLGLGLADQETQYFGPGTRLLVL.

The CDR3 loop reads CASRMGYGTGGENEKLFF. In DNA form, the CDR3 reads TGTGCCAGCAGAATGGGGTATGGGACAGGGGGCGAGAATGAAAAACTGTTTTTT. V is TRBV11-2 and J is TRBJ1-4; 12 bases are shared with TRBD1. Germline V gives CDR1 SGHAT, CDR2 FQNNGV. V trimming: 6 bases; J trimming: 5 bases; junction bases outside the gene matches: 13. The CDR3 is 18 amino acids. Full variable domain (outside the CDR3, taken from reference TRBV11-2 and TRBJ1-4): EAGVAQSPRYKIIEKRQSVAFWCNPISGHATLYWYQQILGQGPKLLIQFQNNGVVDDSQLPKDRFSAERLKGVDSTLKIQPAKLEDSAVYLCASRMGYGTGGENEKLFFGSGTQLSVL.

This chain connects TRBV2 to TRBJ2-6; tentative D call: TRBD2 (5 bases). The CDR3 consists of 15 residues. The ends were cut back, 2 bases at V and 2 bases at J, with 7 bases in the middle. From germline, CDR1 is SNHLY and CDR2 FYNNEI. CDR3: CASSENGAGANVLTF. The CDR3 DNA reads TGTGCCAGCAGTGAAAACGGGGCTGGGGCCAACGTCCTGACTTTC.

The V call is TRBV27, the J call TRBJ1-1; D ambiguous. V was cut by 0 bases and J by 1 base, with 6 bases left in between. From germline, CDR1 is MNHEY and CDR2 SMNVEV (reference sequence). This CDR3 is 14 amino acids long. As DNA, the CDR3 is TGTGCCAGCAGTTTATCCCCCGGGAACACTGAAGCTTTCTTT. It is translated as CASSLSPGNTEAFF.

This CDR3 is CASSSTGTDPTGLQETQYF. The CDR3 DNA reads as TGCGCCAGCAGCTCTACCGGGACAGACCCTACTGGACTACAAGAGACCCAGTACTTC. The V call is TRBV5-1, the J call TRBJ2-5; the D gene is possibly TRBD1 (7 bases). CDR1 is SGHRS, CDR2 YFSETQ, per germline. CDR3 length: 19 residues. V lost 3 bases to trimming and J lost 2 bases, with 26 bases between them. The full variable domain, rest sourced from reference TRBV5-1 and TRBJ2-5, is KAGVTQTPRYLIKTRGQQVTLSCSPISGHRSVSWYQQTPGQGLQFLFEYFSETQRNKGNFPGRFSGRQFSNSRSEMNVSTLELGDSALYLCASSSTGTDPTGLQETQYFGPGTRLLVL.

In this sample, this clone turned up once. The chain employs TRBV6-5 and TRBJ1-6, with D uncertain. V dropped 5 bases and J dropped 7 bases, with 6 bases sitting between them. CDR1 is MNHEY and CDR2 is SVGAGI in the germline V gene. This CDR3 contains 12 residues. The CDR3 loop reads CASSTRNSPLHF. In DNA, the CDR3 is TGTGCCAGCAGTACCCGGAATTCACCCCTCCACTTT.

The chain recombines TRBV6-5 with TRBJ2-7, with a weak D call TRBD2 (6 bases). Between the trimmed V and J ends, which lost 2 bases and 2 bases, there was a span of 10 bases. Germline lookup yields CDR1 MNHEY and CDR2 SVGAGI. This CDR3 has 14 residues. This CDR3 is CASSYKGGTYEQYF. The CDR3 DNA sequence: TGTGCCAGCAGTTACAAGGGCGGGACCTACGAGCAGTACTTC.

This clone was seen only a few times. This sequence joins TRBV19 and TRBJ2-1; 7 nucleotides align to TRBD2. The ends lost 3 bases at V and 4 bases at J; junction bases unmatched: 6. The CDR3 is made up of 15 amino acids. Germline assignment: CDR1 LNHDA and CDR2 SQIVND (reference sequence). The CDR3 region is CASSIRRELYNEQFF. CDR3 bases: TGTGCCAGTAGTATCCGGCGGGAGCTGTACAATGAGCAGTTCTTC.

This sequence joins TRBV19 and TRBJ2-6; D not resolved. The CDR3 runs 15 residues. In germline, CDR1 is LNHDA, CDR2 SQIVND (reference sequence). Trimming shortened V by 7 bases and J by 0 bases, and 10 bases separated the two germline ends. The CDR3 DNA reads as TGTGCCAGTATGGTGAGCGCCTCTGGGGCCAACGTCCTGACTTTC. This translates into CASMVSASGANVLTF.

J is TRBJ2-1 and V is TRBV13; the match to TRBD1 covers 9 bases. The V gene end was trimmed by 4 bases and the J gene end by 4 bases; junction bases not matched to a gene: 5. The length of the CDR3 is 15 residues. Per germline, CDR1 PRHDT and CDR2 FYEKMQ (reference sequence). The CDR3 sequence: CASSWGTGKYNEQFF. The CDR3 region has the DNA TGTGCCAGCAGCTGGGGGACAGGGAAATACAATGAGCAGTTCTTC.

J is TRBJ1-1 and V is TRBV4-1; 7 positions match TRBD1. CDR1 is MGHRA and CDR2 is YSYEKL in the germline V gene. J gave up 4 bases and V 5 bases, and 7 bases lay outside the gene matches. The CDR3 is made up of 14 amino acids. The CDR3 here is CASSEGGGGTEAFF. The CDR3 DNA reads as TGCGCCAGCAGCGAAGGGGGCGGGGGCACTGAAGCTTTCTTT.

The rearrangement joins TRBV7-7 to TRBJ2-1; maybe TRBD2 (5 bases). The V gene lost 1 base and the J gene lost 0 bases, with 7 bases spanning the gap. CDR1 SSHAT and CDR2 FNYEAQ come from the germline V gene (reference sequence). This CDR3 is built from 15 residues. The CDR3 loop is CASSLGTSSYNEQFF. The CDR3 DNA reads as TGTGCCAGCAGCTTAGGTACTAGCTCCTACAATGAGCAGTTCTTC.

This chain connects TRBV4-3 to TRBJ2-2, with D tentatively TRBD2 (5 bases). V lost 1 base and J lost 4, with 16 bases in between. The CDR3 runs to 17 residues. Germline CDR1 LGHNA, CDR2 YSLEER. The CDR3 here is CASSQVLEVALTGELFF. The CDR3 DNA reads as TGCGCCAGCAGCCAAGTTTTGGAGGTAGCCCTCACCGGGGAGCTGTTTTTT.